A single T cell receptor (beta chain) is shown here with its context. It has no known antigen specificity. A read error may produce the germline difference seen at one junction end. This sample is part of a study of T cell responses to AZD1222 COVID-19 vaccine (dated by TCRdb to 2020 to 2022). In terms of the full investigation: TCR sequencing was performed for fewer than 250 trial participants, of whom 200 to 220 were given two doses of AZD1222 and around 26 were given two doses of MenACWY control vaccine. Enrollment into the trials was organized by age into subgroups of 18-55, 56-69 and 70-plus years, and those subgroups contained roughly 150, 30 and 60 TCR-sequenced participants, respectively.

The CDR3 regions of human TCRbeta chains were analyzed by immunosequencing. The paper's data handling went like this. TCRs in the repertoires were matched against a reference library of SARS-CoV-2-specific TCRs that had been generated with the MIRA antigen-specificity platform. Breadth meant the fraction of unique TCRs that were SARS-CoV-2-associated, whereas depth meant the fraction of total T cells that were SARS-CoV-2-associated. Using the MIRA data, every spike-specific TCR was mapped to the spike region that the TCR reacted to and assigned to either a CD4 or a CD8 class. Log10-transformed breadth and depth values were compared by one-way ANOVA with Sidak's multiple comparisons tests. The source is immuneACCESS, and TCRdb retained only in-frame sequences with V and J called. Part of the clones is not carried over; for the studies checked, unresolved V genes explain less than half of this, and the remainder is unexplained. Clone size and the V and J calls come from that table; the DNA yielded D and trimming. Across this sample there are 140,000 to 150,000 clones, with approximately 90% seen only once. Together, the top ten hold 3.5% to 4% of the sample.

General study outcomes and caveats: Because no samples from the day 14 peak response were available, repertoires could be characterized only after the peak T cell response. In the small 56-69-year group, the increase in depth fell short of significance, most likely because of low power. Reportedly, close to half of the unique spike-specific TCRs recognized epitopes lying outside the regions that are mutated in the B.1.351 and B.1.1.7 variants. A significant rise in spike-specific TCR breadth and depth was observed after two AZD1222 doses relative to day 0 and relative to MenACWY recipients. Vaccine-associated CD4 TCRs spanned the whole spike protein, with dominant responses in regions 160-218 and 743-854. Participants were mostly white British and included more females than males, and it was suggested by the authors that clonal diversity may have been underestimated. Only five to seven AZD1222 recipients were SARS-CoV-2 seropositive at baseline, limiting conclusions about previously exposed vaccinees.

The time point label for this specimen denotes: about 28 days (+/-7) after the second vaccine dose. Because spike-specific TCR depth and breadth did not differ between the two schedules, AZD1222 recipients who got a second dose at roughly 4 weeks were pooled with those who got a second dose at roughly 12 weeks. Vaccinee samples were obtained from the UK trials COV001 and COV002, which included a single-blind randomized controlled phase 2/3 trial of AZD1222 (ChAdOx1 nCoV-19) in healthy adults. For TCRbeta chain sequencing, PBMC samples from trial participants were taken at day 0 and at day 28 after the second dose. The sequence came from an adult who received the AZD1222 COVID-19 vaccine. The sequencing used peripheral blood, collected 28 days after the second AZD1222 dose.

The sequenced DNA: TGTGCCAGCAACTTAGTAGAAGCCGGGGAGCTGTTTTTT. This sequence encodes CASNLVEAGELFF. The chain is made from TRBV7-2 and TRBJ2-2, with an unclear D gene assignment. Reading from cysteine to phenylalanine, the CDR3 counts 13 amino acids. Only CDR3 DNA remains: 39 bases, in frame from the first base. The germline V gene provides CDR1 SGHTA and CDR2 FQGNSA.